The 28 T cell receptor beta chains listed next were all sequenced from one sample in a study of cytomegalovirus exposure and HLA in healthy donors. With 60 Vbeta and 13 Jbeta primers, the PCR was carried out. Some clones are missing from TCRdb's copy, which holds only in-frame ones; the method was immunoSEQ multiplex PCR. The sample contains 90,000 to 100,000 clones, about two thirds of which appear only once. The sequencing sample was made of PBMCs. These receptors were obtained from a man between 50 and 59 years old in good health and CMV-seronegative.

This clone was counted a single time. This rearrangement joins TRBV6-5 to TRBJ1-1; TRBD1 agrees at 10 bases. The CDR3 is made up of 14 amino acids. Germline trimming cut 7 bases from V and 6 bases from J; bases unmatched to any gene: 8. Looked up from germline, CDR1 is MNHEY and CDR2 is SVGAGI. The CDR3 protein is CASNPGTGDPEAFF. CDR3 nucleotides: TGTGCCAGCAATCCCGGGACAGGGGACCCTGAAGCTTTCTTT.

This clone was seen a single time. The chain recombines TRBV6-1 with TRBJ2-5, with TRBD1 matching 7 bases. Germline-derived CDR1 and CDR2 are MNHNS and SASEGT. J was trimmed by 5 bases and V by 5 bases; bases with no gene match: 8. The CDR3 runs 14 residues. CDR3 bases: TGTGCCAGCAGTTCTCAGGGGGTAGGGGAGACCCAGTACTTC. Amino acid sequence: CASSSQGVGETQYF.

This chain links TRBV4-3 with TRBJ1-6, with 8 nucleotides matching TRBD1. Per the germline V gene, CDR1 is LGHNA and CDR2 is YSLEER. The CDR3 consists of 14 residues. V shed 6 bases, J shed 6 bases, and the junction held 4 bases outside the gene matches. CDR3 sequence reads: CASSRTGTNSPLHF. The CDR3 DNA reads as TGCGCCAGCAGTCGGACAGGGACTAATTCACCCCTCCACTTT.

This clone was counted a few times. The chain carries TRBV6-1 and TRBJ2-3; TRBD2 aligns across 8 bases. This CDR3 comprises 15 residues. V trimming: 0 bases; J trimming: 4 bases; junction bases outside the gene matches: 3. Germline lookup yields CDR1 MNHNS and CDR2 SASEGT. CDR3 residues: CASSEASGTPDTQYF. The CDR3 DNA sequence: TGTGCCAGCAGTGAAGCTAGCGGGACTCCAGATACGCAGTATTTT.

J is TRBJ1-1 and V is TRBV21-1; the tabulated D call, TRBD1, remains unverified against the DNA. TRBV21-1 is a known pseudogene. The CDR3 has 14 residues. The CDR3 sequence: CASSDRRRVAEAFF. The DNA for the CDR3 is TGTGCCAGCAGCGACAGGCGACGGGTCGCTGAAGCTTTCTTT.

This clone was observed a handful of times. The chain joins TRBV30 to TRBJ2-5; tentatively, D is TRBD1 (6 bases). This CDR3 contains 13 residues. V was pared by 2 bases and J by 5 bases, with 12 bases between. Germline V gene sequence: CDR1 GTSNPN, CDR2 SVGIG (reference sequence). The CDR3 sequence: CAWSPGVGETQYF. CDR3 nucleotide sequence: TGTGCCTGGAGTCCAGGGGTTGGGGAGACCCAGTACTTC. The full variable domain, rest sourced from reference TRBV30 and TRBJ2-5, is SQTIHQWPATLVQPVGSPLSLECTVEGTSNPNLYWYRQAAGRGLQLLFYSVGIGQISSEVPQNLSASRPQDRQFILSSKKLLLSDSGFYLCAWSPGVGETQYFGPGTRLLVL.

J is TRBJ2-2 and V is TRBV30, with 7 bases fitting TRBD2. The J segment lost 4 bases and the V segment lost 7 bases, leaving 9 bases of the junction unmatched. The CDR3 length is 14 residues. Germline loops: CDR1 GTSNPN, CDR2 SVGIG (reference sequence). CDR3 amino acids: CASRVGGGTGELFF. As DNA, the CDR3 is TGTGCCTCTCGGGTGGGGGGGGGCACCGGGGAGCTGTTTTTT.

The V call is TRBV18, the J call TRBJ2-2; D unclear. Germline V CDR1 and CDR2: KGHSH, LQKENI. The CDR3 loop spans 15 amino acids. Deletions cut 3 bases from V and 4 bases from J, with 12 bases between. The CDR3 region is CASSPEQDGTGELFF. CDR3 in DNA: TGTGCCAGCTCACCGGAGCAAGACGGCACCGGGGAGCTGTTTTTT.

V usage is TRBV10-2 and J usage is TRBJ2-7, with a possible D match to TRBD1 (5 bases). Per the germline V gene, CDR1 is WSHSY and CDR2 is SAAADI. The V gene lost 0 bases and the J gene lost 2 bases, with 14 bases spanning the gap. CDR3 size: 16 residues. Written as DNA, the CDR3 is TGCGCCAGCAGTGAGTCGATCGGGTCAGGGACCTACGAGCAGTACTTC. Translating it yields CASSESIGSGTYEQYF.

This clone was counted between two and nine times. CDR3 sequence: CARLIEGGVGMNTEAFF. The CDR3 DNA is TGTGCCAGGTTAATTGAAGGGGGCGTCGGTATGAACACTGAAGCTTTCTTT. J is TRBJ1-1 and V is TRBV25-1; TRBD1 matches at 7 bases. Trimming took 9 bases from V and 0 from J; bases not matched to a gene: 16. Looked up from germline, CDR1 is MGHDK and CDR2 is SYGVNS. The CDR3 is 17 residues long.

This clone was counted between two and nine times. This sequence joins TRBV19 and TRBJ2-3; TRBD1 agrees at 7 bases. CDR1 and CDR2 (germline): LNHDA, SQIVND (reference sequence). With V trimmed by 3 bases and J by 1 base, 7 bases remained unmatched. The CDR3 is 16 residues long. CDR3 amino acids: CASSIHSGTGTDTQYF. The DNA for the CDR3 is TGTGCCAGTAGTATCCACTCGGGGACAGGCACAGATACGCAGTATTTT. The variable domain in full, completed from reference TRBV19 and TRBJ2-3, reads DGGITQSPKYLFRKEGQNVTLSCEQNLNHDAMYWYRQDPGQGLRLIYYSQIVNDFQKGDIAEGYSVSREKKESFPLTVTSAQKNPTAFYLCASSIHSGTGTDTQYFGPGTRLTVL.

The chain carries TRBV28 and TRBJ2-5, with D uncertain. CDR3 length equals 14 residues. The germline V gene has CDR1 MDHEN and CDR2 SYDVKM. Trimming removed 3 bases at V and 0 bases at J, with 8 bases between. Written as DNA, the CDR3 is TGTGCCAGCAGTTTTTTCACAGACCAAGAGACCCAGTACTTC. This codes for CASSFFTDQETQYF. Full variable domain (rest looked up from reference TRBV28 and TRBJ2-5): DVKVTQSSRYLVKRTGEKVFLECVQDMDHENMFWYRQDPGLGLRLIYFSYDVKMKEKGDIPEGYSVSREKKERFSLILESASTNQTSMYLCASSFFTDQETQYFGPGTRLLVL.

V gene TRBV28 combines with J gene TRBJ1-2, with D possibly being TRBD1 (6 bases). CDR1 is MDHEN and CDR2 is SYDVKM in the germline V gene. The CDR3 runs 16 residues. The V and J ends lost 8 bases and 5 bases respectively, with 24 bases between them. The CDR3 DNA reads TGTGCCAGCCACTACAGGGCTCGCGGTCCGCTATATGGCTACACCTTC. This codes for CASHYRARGPLYGYTF.

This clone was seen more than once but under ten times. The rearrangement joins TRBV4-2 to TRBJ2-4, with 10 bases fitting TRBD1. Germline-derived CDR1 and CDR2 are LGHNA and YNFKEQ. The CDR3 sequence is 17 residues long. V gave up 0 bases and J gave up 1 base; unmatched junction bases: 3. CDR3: CASSQDGTGEAKNIQYF. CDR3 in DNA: TGTGCCAGCAGCCAAGATGGGACAGGGGAGGCCAAAAACATTCAGTACTTC.

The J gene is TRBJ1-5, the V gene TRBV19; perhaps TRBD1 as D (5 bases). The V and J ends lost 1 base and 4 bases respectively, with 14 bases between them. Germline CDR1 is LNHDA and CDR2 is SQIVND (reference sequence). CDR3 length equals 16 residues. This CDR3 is CASSIGAGLGNQPQHF. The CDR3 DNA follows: TGTGCCAGTAGTATAGGTGCGGGGCTCGGTAATCAGCCCCAGCATTTT.

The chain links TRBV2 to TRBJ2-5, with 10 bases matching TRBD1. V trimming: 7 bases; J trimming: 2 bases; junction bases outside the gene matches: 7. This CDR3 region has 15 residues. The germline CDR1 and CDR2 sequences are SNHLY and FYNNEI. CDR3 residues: CASTRDRGGQETQYF. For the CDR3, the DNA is TGTGCCAGCACCCGGGACAGGGGTGGGCAAGAGACCCAGTACTTC.

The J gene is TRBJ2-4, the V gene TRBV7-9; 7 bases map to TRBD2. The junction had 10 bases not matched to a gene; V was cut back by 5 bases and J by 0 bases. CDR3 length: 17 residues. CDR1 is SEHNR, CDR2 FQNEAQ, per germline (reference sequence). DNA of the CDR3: TGTGCCAGCAGCCTTACGGCGGGGGAACTAGCCAAAAACATTCAGTACTTC. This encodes CASSLTAGELAKNIQYF.

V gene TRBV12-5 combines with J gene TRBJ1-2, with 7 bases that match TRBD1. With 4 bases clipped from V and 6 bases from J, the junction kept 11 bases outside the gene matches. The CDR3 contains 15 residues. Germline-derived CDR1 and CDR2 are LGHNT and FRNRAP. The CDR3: CASGSPSDRVDGYTF. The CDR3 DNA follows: TGTGCTAGTGGTTCCCCCTCAGACAGGGTCGATGGCTACACCTTC.

The DNA for the CDR3 is TGTGCCAGCAGCTCAGGGTTGGGCACAGATACGCAGTATTTT. Its translation: CASSSGLGTDTQYF. The rearrangement uses TRBV5-6 and TRBJ2-3, with D tentatively TRBD1 (5 bases). With 3 bases removed from V and 1 base from J, the gap between germline ends came to 9 bases. This CDR3 contains 14 residues. The germline CDR1 and CDR2 sequences are SGHDT and YYEEEE.

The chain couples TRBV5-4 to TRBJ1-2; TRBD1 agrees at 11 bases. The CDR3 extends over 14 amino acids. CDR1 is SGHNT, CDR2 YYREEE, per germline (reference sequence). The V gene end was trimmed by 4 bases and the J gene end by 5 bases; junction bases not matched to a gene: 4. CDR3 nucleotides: TGTGCCAGCAGCGCCGGACAGGGGGCGTATGGCTACACCTTC. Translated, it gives CASSAGQGAYGYTF.

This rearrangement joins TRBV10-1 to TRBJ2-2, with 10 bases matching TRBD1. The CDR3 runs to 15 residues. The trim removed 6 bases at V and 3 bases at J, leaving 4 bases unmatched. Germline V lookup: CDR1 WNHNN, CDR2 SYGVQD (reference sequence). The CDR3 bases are TGCGCCAGCAGCCGTGGGACAGGGGACACCGGGGAGCTGTTTTTT. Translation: CASSRGTGDTGELFF.

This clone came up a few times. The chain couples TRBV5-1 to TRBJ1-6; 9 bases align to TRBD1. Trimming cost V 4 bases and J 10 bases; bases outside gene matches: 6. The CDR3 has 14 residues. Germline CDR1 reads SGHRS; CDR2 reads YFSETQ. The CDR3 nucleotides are TGCGCCAGCAGCCAAGGGACAGGGAAATCACCCCTCCACTTT. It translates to CASSQGTGKSPLHF.

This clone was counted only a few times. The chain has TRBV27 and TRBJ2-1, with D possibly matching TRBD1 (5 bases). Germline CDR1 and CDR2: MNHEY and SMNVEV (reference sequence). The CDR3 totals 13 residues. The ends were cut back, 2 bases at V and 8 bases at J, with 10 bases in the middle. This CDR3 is CASSLTRVYEQFF. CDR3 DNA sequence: TGTGCCAGCAGTTTAACCAGGGTCTATGAGCAGTTCTTC.

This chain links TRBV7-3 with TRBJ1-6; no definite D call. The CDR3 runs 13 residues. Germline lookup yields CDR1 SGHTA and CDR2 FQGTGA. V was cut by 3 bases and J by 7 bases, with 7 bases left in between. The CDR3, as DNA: TGTGCCAGCAGCTTTAGTCGCAATTCACCCCTCCACTTT. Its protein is CASSFSRNSPLHF.

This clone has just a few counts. The CDR3 is CASSSHLGRANYGYTF. Written as DNA, the CDR3 is TGCGCCAGCAGTAGTCACCTTGGCAGGGCGAACTATGGCTACACCTTC. The chain carries TRBV4-3 and TRBJ1-2; D possibly corresponds to TRBD1 (5 bases). Germline CDR1 is LGHNA and CDR2 is YSLEER. Trimming removed 6 bases from V and 2 bases from J, with 19 bases in between. This CDR3 contains 16 residues.

The CDR3 DNA reads as TGTGCCAGCTCACCTTCTCGGGGGGAGCTGTTTTTT. As protein: CASSPSRGELFF. This chain uses TRBV18 with TRBJ2-2, with D hard to call. CDR3 length equals 12 residues. V lost 3 bases and J lost 8, with 7 bases in between. Germline loops: CDR1 KGHSH, CDR2 LQKENI.

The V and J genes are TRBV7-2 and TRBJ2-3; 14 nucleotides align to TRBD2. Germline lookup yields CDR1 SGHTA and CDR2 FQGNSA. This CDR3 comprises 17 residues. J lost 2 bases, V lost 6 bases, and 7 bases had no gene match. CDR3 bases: TGTGCCAGCAGGCCGCGACTAGCGGGAGGGACCACAGATACGCAGTATTTT. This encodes CASRPRLAGGTTDTQYF.

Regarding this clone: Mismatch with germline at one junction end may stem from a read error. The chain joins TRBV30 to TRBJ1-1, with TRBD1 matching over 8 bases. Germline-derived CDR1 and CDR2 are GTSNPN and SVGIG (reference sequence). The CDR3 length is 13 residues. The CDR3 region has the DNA TGTGCCTGGAGTGTAAGGGTCGAGGACAGGGCCCACTTT. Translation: CAWSVRVEDRAHF.